This section outlines one TCR beta chain sequence together with its context. Its specificity is unknown. The CDR3 loop spans 14 amino acids. With 3 bases removed from V and 2 bases from J, the gap between germline ends came to 8 bases. Germline-derived CDR1 and CDR2 are SNHLY and FYNNEI. This sample stems from a study of CD8 T cells in ankylosing spondylitis. Whole-study findings and limits: What seemed typical of ankylosing spondylitis blood was a TCR beta motif built from roughly 8 highly homologous variants. Disease-associated clonotypes exhibited CD8+ identity and were relatively infrequent in peripheral blood.

Generation of TCR beta libraries employed quantitative 5'-RACE incorporating molecular barcodes. TCRdb processed the 5' RACE reads anew with MiXCR; each CDR3 protein has one entry. The repertoire consists of roughly 260,000 distinct CDR3 sequences, with 20% occurring once and the leading ten covering roughly 7.3%. This sequence originates from a male donor with ankylosing spondylitis or in good health (not recorded which). The chain couples TRBV2 to TRBJ1-5; unclear D gene. The sequencing sample was made of blood, either unsorted or a sorted T cell fraction (not recorded which). The chain's CDR3 is CASSEGWGNQPQHF. CDR3 bases: TGTGCCAGCAGTGAGGGGTGGGGCAATCAGCCCCAGCATTTT.